The clone carrying this TCR beta chain was detected only a few times. Antigen specificity is unknown. The record originates from a study of CD8 T cells in ankylosing spondylitis. Study-wide findings and caveats: What appeared characteristic of ankylosing spondylitis blood was a TCR beta motif of eight highly homologous variants.

V dropped 2 bases and J dropped 6 bases, with 8 bases sitting between them. The CDR3 totals 12 residues. Germline V lookup: CDR1 GTSNPN, CDR2 SVGIG (reference sequence). Generation of TCR beta libraries employed quantitative 5'-RACE incorporating molecular barcodes. TCRdb called the 5' RACE reads again in MiXCR, with one record for every CDR3 protein. Of some 700,000 distinct CDR3 sequences in the sample, roughly 19% are singletons; the top ten hold under 20%. Material: blood, either unsorted or a sorted T cell fraction (not recorded which). The chain carries TRBV30 and TRBJ2-1; tentatively, D is TRBD1 or TRBD2 (5 bases each). The TCR comes from a male donor with ankylosing spondylitis. The CDR3 DNA reads TGTGCCTGGAGTTTGAGGGGCAATGAGCAGTTCTTC. Amino acids: CAWSLRGNEQFF.